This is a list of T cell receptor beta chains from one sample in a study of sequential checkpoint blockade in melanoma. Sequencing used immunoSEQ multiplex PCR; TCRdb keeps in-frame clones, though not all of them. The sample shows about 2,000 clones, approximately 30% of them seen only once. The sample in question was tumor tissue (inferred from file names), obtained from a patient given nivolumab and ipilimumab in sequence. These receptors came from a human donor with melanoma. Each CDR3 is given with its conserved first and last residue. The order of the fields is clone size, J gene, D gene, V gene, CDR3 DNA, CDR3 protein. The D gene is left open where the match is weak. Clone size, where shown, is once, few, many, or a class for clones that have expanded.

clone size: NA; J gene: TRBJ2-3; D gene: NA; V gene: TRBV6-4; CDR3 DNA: TGTGCCAGCAGTATCGGAGGTACGCAGTATTTT; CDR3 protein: CASSIGGTQYF
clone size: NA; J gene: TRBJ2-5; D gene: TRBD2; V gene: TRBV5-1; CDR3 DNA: TGCGCCAGCAGCTTGGGACTAGCGGGGGGCCTAGAGACCCAGTACTTC; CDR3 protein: CASSLGLAGGLETQYF
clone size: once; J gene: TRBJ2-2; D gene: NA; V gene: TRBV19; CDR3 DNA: TGTGCCAGTAGAACGGGGGGCCCGAACACCGGGGAGCTGTTTTTT; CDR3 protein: CASRTGGPNTGELFF
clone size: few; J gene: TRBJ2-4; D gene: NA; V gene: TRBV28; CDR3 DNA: TGTGCCAGCAGTGGAGGGGGGGCAAAGGGCATTCAGTACTTC; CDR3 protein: CASSGGGAKGIQYF
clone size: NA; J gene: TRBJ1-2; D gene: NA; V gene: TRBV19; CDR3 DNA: TGTGCCAGTAGCCCCAGGGGTAGGGATCTTAACTATGGCTACACCTTC; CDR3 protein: CASSPRGRDLNYGYTF
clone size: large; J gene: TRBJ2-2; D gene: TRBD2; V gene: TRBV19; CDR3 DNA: TGTGCCAGTAATCCGGGACTAGCCGGGGAGCTGTTTTTT; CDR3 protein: CASNPGLAGELFF
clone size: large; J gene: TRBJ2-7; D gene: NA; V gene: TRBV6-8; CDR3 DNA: TGTGCCAGCAGTTACTCCGGGATGGGCTACGAGCAGTACTTC; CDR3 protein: CASSYSGMGYEQYF
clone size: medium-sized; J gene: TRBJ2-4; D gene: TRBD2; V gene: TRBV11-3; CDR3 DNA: TGTGCCAGCAGCCGAGAGGCTAGCGGGTGGGCCAAAAACATTCAGTACTTC; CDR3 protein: CASSREASGWAKNIQYF
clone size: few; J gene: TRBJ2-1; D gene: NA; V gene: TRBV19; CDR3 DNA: TGTGCCAGTAGTATAAATGGTGTTCGGGGATACAATGAGCAGTTCTTC; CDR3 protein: CASSINGVRGYNEQFF
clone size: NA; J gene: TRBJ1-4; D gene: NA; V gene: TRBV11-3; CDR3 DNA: TGTGCCAGCAGCACAGCAGGGGCAGCGCCTAATGAAAAACTGTTTTTT; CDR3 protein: CASSTAGAAPNEKLFF
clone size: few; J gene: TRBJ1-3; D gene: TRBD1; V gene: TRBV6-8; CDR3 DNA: TGTGCCAGCAGTTTAACCGGGACAGGGGATGGAAACACCATATATTTT; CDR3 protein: CASSLTGTGDGNTIYF